The subject of this entry is one T cell receptor (beta chain). Its target is not known. Added to each PCR by spiking were synthetic TCR analog templates. Clones were sequenced by immunoSEQ multiplex PCR, and TCRdb holds only the in-frame ones, with some missing. The table includes some 41,000 clones, roughly four fifths detected once. The sample is drawn from a study of PD-L1 blockade in urothelial cancer. Time point defined: peripheral blood 6 weeks after treatment start. Study-wide results and caveats: Clones that were tumor-associated expanded more in the blood of durable-benefit patients at 3 weeks.

Sequenced material: PBMCs, taken around atezolizumab (anti-PD-L1) treatment. The source is a man in his 60s with urothelial cancer.

The chain's CDR3 is CASSLKISFGSGGRSTEAFF. CDR3 coding DNA: TGTGCCAGCAGTTTAAAAATCAGTTTTGGGTCAGGGGGCCGGAGTACTGAAGCTTTCTTT. J is TRBJ1-1 and V is TRBV28, with 8 bases lining up with TRBD1. Germline V gene lookup returns CDR1 MDHEN and CDR2 SYDVKM. The CDR3 sequence is 20 residues long. V lost 2 bases, J lost 5 bases, and 22 bases stayed unmatched.